A selection of T cell receptor beta chains follows, all from one sample in a study of blood T cells in healthy people across ages. MiXCR was run by TCRdb on the 5' RACE reads, yielding one entry per CDR3 protein. The sample lists 700,000 to 950,000 distinct CDR3 sequences; roughly 43% were seen once. Sequencing used blood. The receptor source for this set is a woman aged 55-70 years in good health. The CDR3 runs from the conserved cysteine through the conserved F or W. The order of the fields is CDR3 DNA, CDR3 protein, clone size, V gene, J gene, D gene. The D gene is left open where the match is weak. A clone size is listed for some rows: how often the clone was seen (once, few, many), or a class if it is expanded.

TGTGCCAGCAGCCAAGAGCCCACGCCCTATGGCTACACCTTC	CASSQEPTPYGYTF	-	TRBV14	TRBJ1-2	-
TGCGCCAGCCGAATGGCTAGCGGGCCTAGCACAGATACGCAGTATTTT	CASRMASGPSTDTQYF	-	TRBV5-1	TRBJ2-3	TRBD2
TGCAGCGTGAAGGGAAATGAAGCTTTCTTT	CSVKGNEAFF	-	TRBV29-1	TRBJ1-1	-
TGTGCCATCAGTGAGCCTCAGGGGAAGGGCCAAGAGACCCAGTACTTC	CAISEPQGKGQETQYF	few	TRBV10-3	TRBJ2-5	-
TGCAGCGGGAAGGGACAGGGCGCCAACTATGGCTACACCTTC	CSGKGQGANYGYTF	few	TRBV29-1	TRBJ1-2	TRBD1
TGCAGTGCTAGAGATTGGGGGGGCAGCGGGGGTTTCTATGGCTACACCTTC	CSARDWGGSGGFYGYTF	-	TRBV20-1	TRBJ1-2	-
TGTGCCAGCAGCGCCCCCAGACTACGTGGAAGCAATGAGCAGTACTTC	CASSAPRLRGSNEQYF	few	TRBV9	TRBJ2-7	-
TGCAGTGCAGCTTACGAGCAGTACTTC	CSAAYEQYF	many	TRBV20-1	TRBJ2-7	-
TGTGCCAGCAGTGAAGGCGGGGACTCCTACAATGAGCAGTTCTTC	CASSEGGDSYNEQFF	-	TRBV2	TRBJ2-1	-
TGTGCCAGCAGGCCCGCGACTAGCGGGGGCTACGAGCAGTACTTC	CASRPATSGGYEQYF	-	TRBV6-6	TRBJ2-7	TRBD2
TGTGCCAGCAGCTTAGGGCGGACTACGAGCACAGATACGCAGTATTTT	CASSLGRTTSTDTQYF	-	TRBV7-8	TRBJ2-3	-
TGTGCCAGCAGCCAAGAGGACCAGACGGGTTCCTACGAGCAGTACTTC	CASSQEDQTGSYEQYF	-	TRBV4-2	TRBJ2-7	-
TGTGCCAGCAGTTACGTCGGTACACAAGAGACCCAGTACTTC	CASSYVGTQETQYF	few	TRBV6-5	TRBJ2-5	-
TGCGCCAGCAGCCAAGGGGTGGATGTTGCACGGTACAAGCAGTACTTC	CASSQGVDVARYKQYF	-	TRBV4-3	TRBJ2-5	-
TGCAGTGCTAGAGGGAGCCTTAGCGGTAATGAGCAGTACTTC	CSARGSLSGNEQYF	-	TRBV20-1	TRBJ2-5	-
TGCGCCAGCCTGAGACTAGCGGGGGAGAATGAGCAGTTCTTC	CASLRLAGENEQFF	-	TRBV4-1	TRBJ2-1	TRBD2
TGTGCCAGCAGCATATCCGGGACAGGGTGGAATGAGCAGTTCTTC	CASSISGTGWNEQFF	-	TRBV7-3	TRBJ2-1	TRBD1
TGTGCCAGCAGACCCGGGACAGGGGGTGGGACTGAAGCTTTCTTT	CASRPGTGGGTEAFF	few	TRBV6-5	TRBJ1-1	TRBD1
TGCAGCGTTCAGACAGGGGGCTATGGCTACACCTTC	CSVQTGGYGYTF	-	TRBV29-1	TRBJ1-2	TRBD1
TGTGCCAGCAGTTTCGAACTAGCGGGAGGGCCGTTCAATGAGCAGTTCTTC	CASSFELAGGPFNEQFF	few	TRBV28	TRBJ2-1	TRBD2
TGCAGTGCCCCTAGACAGGGGGATCTTTACAATGAGCAGTTCTTC	CSAPRQGDLYNEQFF	-	TRBV20-1	TRBJ2-1	TRBD1
TGTGCCAGCAGCCGCCTACTAGCGGGACTACAAGAGACCCAGTACTTC	CASSRLLAGLQETQYF	many	TRBV4-2	TRBJ2-5	TRBD2
TGTGCCAGCAGCCAAAGGGACGTGCAGTACTTC	CASSQRDVQYF	-	TRBV12-3/TRBV12-4	TRBJ2-7	-
TGTGCCAGCAGCTCCGACGGGCCGAATTGGGGCTACACCTTC	CASSSDGPNWGYTF	-	TRBV5-8	TRBJ1-2	-
TGCAGTACTAGAGATACACTAGCTTTCGAGCAGTACTTC	CSTRDTLAFEQYF	-	TRBV20-1	TRBJ2-7	-
TGTGCCAGCAGCCCCTACCGCCCCGGGACCTCTTACGAGCAGTACTTC	CASSPYRPGTSYEQYF	few	TRBV13	TRBJ2-7	-
TGTGCCAGCATCCTAAGTAGCGTCTCCTACGAGCAGTACTTC	CASILSSVSYEQYF	-	TRBV3-1	TRBJ2-7	-
TGCAGTGCTAGAGATGTGGGGGGGCTCTCCTACGAGCAGTACTTC	CSARDVGGLSYEQYF	-	TRBV20-1	TRBJ2-7	-
TGTGCCACCAGTGAAAATACCTATGGCAATCAGCCCCAGCATTTT	CATSENTYGNQPQHF	-	TRBV2	TRBJ1-5	-
TGTGCCAGCAGCAAGGACAGGAGCTCCTACAATGAGCAGTTCTTC	CASSKDRSSYNEQFF	many	TRBV21-1	TRBJ2-1	-
TGTGCCATCAGTGCGGCAGGGGGCGCCGCAGATACGCAGTATTTT	CAISAAGGAADTQYF	-	TRBV10-3	TRBJ2-3	TRBD1
TGTGTCAGCAGCCAAGATATGGGGAGAAGCGGGGGAAGGAATGAGCAGTTCTTC	CVSSQDMGRSGGRNEQFF	-	TRBV4-2	TRBJ2-1	TRBD2
TGTGCCAGCAGTGAAGCGAGGGGGTCGGCTTTCTTT	CASSEARGSAFF	-	TRBV6-1	TRBJ1-1	-
TGCAGTGCGCCCCCCGGAACGGGGTCGGAATACGAGCAGTACTTC	CSAPPGTGSEYEQYF	-	TRBV20-1	TRBJ2-7	-
TGTGCCAGCAGCGTAGGGGCGGGAGTAGTGGACAATGAGCAGTACTTC	CASSVGAGVVDNEQYF	few	TRBV9	TRBJ2-7	TRBD2
TGTGCCAGCAGCTTAACGTTGGGACAAGAGACCCAGTACTTC	CASSLTLGQETQYF	few	TRBV7-8	TRBJ2-5	-
TGTGCCAGCAGCTTAGTGACAGGGGGCGGCTACAATGAGCAGTTCTTC	CASSLVTGGGYNEQFF	-	TRBV7-3	TRBJ2-1	TRBD1
TGTGCCAGCAGTTTACTTTCGGACACTGAAGCTTTCTTT	CASSLLSDTEAFF	-	TRBV12-3/TRBV12-4	TRBJ1-1	-
TGCGCCAGCAGTGGACAGGGGGTCTATGGCTACACCTTC	CASSGQGVYGYTF	few	TRBV10-2	TRBJ1-2	TRBD1
TGCGCCAGCAGCCGTGGCTTTTCCATTTCCTACGAGCAGTACTTC	CASSRGFSISYEQYF	-	TRBV5-1	TRBJ2-7	-
TGCGCCAGCAGCTTGGTATTCCAAGAGACCCAGTACTTC	CASSLVFQETQYF	-	TRBV5-1	TRBJ2-5	-
TGTGCCAGCGGGCTGGGATCCAGCACCGGGGAGCTGTTTTTT	CASGLGSSTGELFF	-	TRBV2	TRBJ2-2	-
TGCAGTGCCATCTTCCCTGAGCGGGGGGCAGGAAGATCAGATACGCAGTATTTT	CSAIFPERGAGRSDTQYF	-	TRBV20-1	TRBJ2-3	TRBD2
TGCAGTGCTAGAGGCGCGGCGAACACTGAAGCTTTCTTT	CSARGAANTEAFF	-	TRBV20-1	TRBJ1-1	-
TGTGCCAGCAGTGAAGCACTCCGGGACAGGGTCAATCAGCCCCAGCATTTT	CASSEALRDRVNQPQHF	-	TRBV6-1	TRBJ1-5	TRBD1
TGTGCCAGCAGCGTAATTATGGGGTCGGGCACCGGGGAGCTGTTTTTT	CASSVIMGSGTGELFF	-	TRBV9	TRBJ2-2	-
TGTGCCAGCAGCCAAGATTGGGCAGATCAAAACATTCAGTACTTC	CASSQDWADQNIQYF	few	TRBV4-2	TRBJ2-4	-
TGTGCCAGCAGCTTAGTTCGTGGGGTTAAATCCTATGGCTACACCTTC	CASSLVRGVKSYGYTF	-	TRBV12-3/TRBV12-4	TRBJ1-2	-
TGCGCCAGCAGCCAAGATACTCGTGGAACTAGCACAGATACGCAGTATTTT	CASSQDTRGTSTDTQYF	few	TRBV4-1	TRBJ2-3	-
TGTGCCAGCAGCCCTGGGACAGGGAAGTACACTGAAGCTTTCTTT	CASSPGTGKYTEAFF	-	TRBV7-9	TRBJ1-1	TRBD1
TGTGCCAGCAGCCAGCAGGCTACCCGGACAGGGCGATCTTCCGAGCAGTACTTC	CASSQQATRTGRSSEQYF	-	TRBV4-2	TRBJ2-7	TRBD1
TGTGCCAGCAGCTTAGCGAGGGCCGGTGGCAATGAGCAGTTCTTC	CASSLARAGGNEQFF	few	TRBV7-2	TRBJ2-1	-
TGTGCCAGCACCCGGACGGCTGGAAACACCATATATTTT	CASTRTAGNTIYF	-	TRBV2	TRBJ1-3	-
TGTGCCAGCAGTGATAGCGGGGTCACAGATACGCAGTATTTT	CASSDSGVTDTQYF	few	TRBV25-1	TRBJ2-3	TRBD2
TGTGCCAGCAGCGTAGAGTCATCCCTCATCTACGAGCAGTACTTC	CASSVESSLIYEQYF	-	TRBV9	TRBJ2-7	-
TGTGCCAGCAGCTCCCGGACTAGCATCGAGGAGCTGTTTTTT	CASSSRTSIEELFF	-	TRBV7-9	TRBJ2-2	TRBD2
TGCAGCGTTGTCGGTACAGGGGAGGTCTACGAGCAGTACTTC	CSVVGTGEVYEQYF	many	TRBV29-1	TRBJ2-7	-
TGTGCCAGCAGCTTAACCGGACAGGGGGGAACCTACGAGCAGTACTTC	CASSLTGQGGTYEQYF	once	TRBV7-2	TRBJ2-7	TRBD1
TGCGCCAGCAGCCAGGAGTTGGACCGTAGCACAGATACGCAGTATTTT	CASSQELDRSTDTQYF	-	TRBV4-3	TRBJ2-3	-
TGTGCCAGCAGCCTGGGAACCAACCTCCACAATGAGCAGTTCTTC	CASSLGTNLHNEQFF	few	TRBV7-9	TRBJ2-1	-